What follows is one T cell receptor beta chain and its context. Its target is unknown. Conventional CD4+ T cells were sorted from blood as CD25-low CD127-high cells. Profiled with immunoSEQ multiplex PCR; TCRdb holds only in-frame clones, not every one. Of roughly 12,000 clones listed, 85% to 95% are singletons. This sample is drawn from a study of regulatory and conventional T cells in RAG deficiency. The study, taken as a whole, reports: Shannon entropy fell and Simpson indices rose in RAG-deficient patients. Other subsets showed 8.5 to 10-fold reductions, but Treg unique TCR beta sequences fell roughly 93-fold in these patients.

CDR1 and CDR2 (germline): GTSNPN, SVGIG (reference sequence). Deletions cut 0 bases from V and 3 bases from J, with 12 bases between. CDR3 length: 15 amino acids. Another study also made use of these data, one on regulatory T cells. From that report: The primer mix had 52 TRBV and 13 TRBJ primers.

This clonotype was sampled from a human donor in good health. This rearrangement joins TRBV30 to TRBJ1-5; D gene uncertain. The material sequenced was CD4+ effector T cells sorted from blood. CDR3 protein: CAWSVRTVLNQPQHF. The DNA for the CDR3 is TGTGCCTGGAGTGTACGAACAGTCCTCAATCAGCCCCAGCATTTT.